This T cell receptor beta chain was observed in a study of T cells in Graves' hyperthyroidism and ophthalmopathy. In the study overall: Before treatment of any kind, peripheral blood was taken at initial diagnosis. Notes on the study in general: A model of 13 V-J pairs discriminated ophthalmopathy from stable hyperthyroidism.

When ophthalmopathy did not progress within 18 months, Graves' hyperthyroidism was considered stable. Used for diagnoses were clinical symptoms, serum thyroxine and TRAb, thyroid ultrasound and orbital computed tomography. A single count supports this clonotype. Its antigen is not identified. A clone one base away is much larger, so this may be a read error. The CDR3 loop spans 15 amino acids. Per germline, CDR1 KGHSH and CDR2 LQKENI. Trimming pared 1 base from V and 6 bases from J, leaving 13 bases between. RNA transcripts gave rise to amplified TCR beta CDR3 regions. The TCR CDR3 was amplified in a first-round RT-PCR using the HTBI primer set. MiXCR, applied by TCRdb to the multiplex PCR reads, yields one record per CDR3 protein. The sample comprises 350,000 to 400,000 distinct CDR3 sequences, approximately 15% of which are singletons, and approximately 10% rests with the top ten.

This sequence originates from an older woman with Graves' hyperthyroidism. The sequencing sample was made of blood. This chain links TRBV18 with TRBJ2-1, with unresolved D. The DNA of the CDR3 is TGTGCCAGCTCACCACTGGACGAGTGGAGCAATGAGCAGTTCTTC. Amino acid sequence: CASSPLDEWSNEQFF.